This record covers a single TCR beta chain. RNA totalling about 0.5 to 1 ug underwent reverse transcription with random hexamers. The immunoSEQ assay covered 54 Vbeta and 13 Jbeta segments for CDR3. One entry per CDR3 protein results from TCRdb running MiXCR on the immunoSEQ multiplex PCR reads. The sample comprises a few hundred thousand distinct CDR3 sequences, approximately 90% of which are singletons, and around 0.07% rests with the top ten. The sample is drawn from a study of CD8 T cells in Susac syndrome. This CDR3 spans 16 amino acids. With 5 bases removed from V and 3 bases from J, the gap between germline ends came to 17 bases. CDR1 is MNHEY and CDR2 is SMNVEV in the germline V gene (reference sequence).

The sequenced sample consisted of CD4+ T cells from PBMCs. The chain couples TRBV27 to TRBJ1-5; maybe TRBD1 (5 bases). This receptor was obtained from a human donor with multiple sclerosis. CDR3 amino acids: CASSPHWDGPNQPQHF. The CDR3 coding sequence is TGTGCCAGCAGTCCTCATTGGGACGGGCCCAATCAGCCCCAGCATTTT.